This is a list of T cell receptor beta chains from one sample in a study of regulatory T cells in long-lasting Graves disease. TCRdb processed the multiplex PCR reads anew with MiXCR; each CDR3 protein has one entry. The repertoire holds roughly 350,000 distinct CDR3 sequences, with 15% to 20% as singletons. The sample was also reused in another study, on T cells in Graves' hyperthyroidism and ophthalmopathy.

Source: peripheral blood mononuclear cells (PBMCs), taken at new diagnosis, from a patient treated with antithyroid drugs. These receptors were collected from a woman aged 18-29 years with Graves disease. Each CDR3 is given with its conserved first and last residue. The order of the fields is J gene, D gene, clone size, V gene, CDR3 protein, CDR3 DNA. The D gene is left open where the match is weak. Size tells how often a clone was seen (once, few, many) or the class of an expanded clone, and some rows leave it out.

J: TRBJ2-5; D: TRBD1; size: .; V: TRBV19; CDR3: CASSDGQGVTQYF; DNA: TGTGCCAGTAGTGACGGACAGGGCGTCACCCAGTACTTC
J: TRBJ2-5; D: .; size: many; V: TRBV3-1; CDR3: CASSQGAGGTQYF; DNA: TGTGCCAGCAGCCAAGGGGCTGGGGGGACCCAGTACTTC
J: TRBJ2-5; D: TRBD2; size: many; V: TRBV7-6; CDR3: CASSRAGAKETQYF; DNA: TGTGCCAGCAGCCGAGCGGGGGCCAAAGAGACCCAGTACTTC
J: TRBJ2-5; D: TRBD1; size: many; V: TRBV12-3/TRBV12-4; CDR3: CASSPKVGQGFETQYF; DNA: TGTGCCAGCAGCCCTAAAGTGGGACAGGGTTTTGAGACCCAGTACTTC
J: TRBJ2-3; D: .; size: many; V: TRBV5-1; CDR3: CASSLASSPGTDTQYF; DNA: TGCGCCAGCAGCTTGGCGAGTAGCCCTGGCACAGATACGCAGTATTTT
J: TRBJ1-5; D: .; size: many; V: TRBV12-3/TRBV12-4; CDR3: CASRADRRSQHF; DNA: TGTGCCAGCAGGGCCGACAGGAGGTCCCAGCATTTT
J: TRBJ1-3; D: TRBD1; size: few; V: TRBV7-9; CDR3: CASSRDRRSGNTIYF; DNA: TGTGCCAGCAGCCGGGACAGACGCTCTGGAAACACCATATATTTT
J: TRBJ1-3; D: .; size: many; V: TRBV18; CDR3: CASSPLRPSYSGNTIYF; DNA: TGTGCCAGCTCACCCCTAAGACCAAGTTACTCTGGAAACACCATATATTTT
J: TRBJ2-1; D: .; size: many; V: TRBV11-2; CDR3: CASSLGTTSNEQFF; DNA: TGTGCCAGCAGCTTAGGGACGACTAGCAATGAGCAGTTCTTC
J: TRBJ2-1; D: TRBD2; size: many; V: TRBV5-1; CDR3: CASSLAGGTYNEQFF; DNA: TGCGCCAGCAGTTTGGCGGGGGGGACCTACAATGAGCAGTTCTTC
J: TRBJ1-5; D: TRBD1; size: many; V: TRBV30; CDR3: CAWSVGDRSNQPQHF; DNA: TGTGCCTGGAGTGTTGGGGACAGGAGCAATCAGCCCCAGCATTTT
J: TRBJ2-1; D: TRBD2; size: many; V: TRBV6-2/TRBV6-3; CDR3: CASSAQTLAGGGNEQFF; DNA: TGTGCCAGCAGCGCCCAAACACTAGCGGGAGGGGGTAATGAGCAGTTCTTC
J: TRBJ1-2; D: TRBD1; size: many; V: TRBV7-2; CDR3: CASSSGQRYGYTF; DNA: TGTGCCAGCAGCTCGGGACAGCGATATGGCTACACCTTC
J: TRBJ1-2; D: .; size: many; V: TRBV6-1; CDR3: CASNTLPGSNYGYTF; DNA: TGTGCCAGCAATACCCTCCCGGGATCCAACTATGGCTACACCTTC
J: TRBJ2-3; D: TRBD1; size: few; V: TRBV6-1; CDR3: CASSRPGQRTDTQYF; DNA: TGTGCCAGCAGTCGGCCGGGACAGAGAACAGATACGCAGTATTTT
J: TRBJ2-7; D: .; size: .; V: TRBV9; CDR3: CASSKDRLGGYEQYF; DNA: TGTGCCAGCAGCAAGGACCGTTTGGGGGGCTACGAGCAGTACTTC
J: TRBJ1-2; D: TRBD1; size: .; V: TRBV28; CDR3: CASRFQKTGLYGYTF; DNA: TGTGCCAGCAGGTTCCAGAAGACAGGGCTCTATGGCTACACCTTC
J: TRBJ2-2; D: .; size: many; V: TRBV30; CDR3: CAWSGLGGTTGELFF; DNA: TGTGCCTGGAGTGGGCTAGGCGGGACCACCGGGGAGCTGTTTTTT
J: TRBJ1-1; D: .; size: many; V: TRBV6-1; CDR3: CASSDGGKNTEAFF; DNA: TGTGCCAGCAGTGACGGGGGGAAGAACACTGAAGCTTTCTTT
J: TRBJ2-3; D: TRBD2; size: .; V: TRBV29-1; CDR3: CSVPSGGGITDTQYF; DNA: TGCAGCGTCCCTAGCGGGGGGGGGATTACAGATACGCAGTATTTT
J: TRBJ2-1; D: .; size: many; V: TRBV11-1; CDR3: CASSSAALSSYNEQFF; DNA: TGTGCCAGCAGCTCTGCCGCGCTGAGCTCCTACAATGAGCAGTTCTTC
J: TRBJ1-1; D: .; size: .; V: TRBV11-2; CDR3: CASSLQGYPFMNTEAFF; DNA: TGTGCCAGCAGCTTACAGGGTTATCCGTTCATGAACACTGAAGCTTTCTTT
J: TRBJ2-4; D: .; size: few; V: TRBV19; CDR3: CARRREGALAKNIQYF; DNA: TGTGCCAGACGCAGGGAGGGGGCGCTTGCCAAAAACATTCAGTACTTC
J: TRBJ1-3; D: .; size: few; V: TRBV20-1; CDR3: CSARGQGNTIYF; DNA: TGCAGTGCTAGAGGACAGGGAAACACCATATATTTT
J: TRBJ2-1; D: TRBD2; size: many; V: TRBV29-1; CDR3: CSVEGGNEQFF; DNA: TGCAGCGTTGAGGGGGGGAATGAGCAGTTCTTC
J: TRBJ1-1; D: .; size: many; V: TRBV11-2; CDR3: CASNILQGEAFF; DNA: TGTGCCAGCAACATTCTGCAAGGTGAAGCTTTCTTT
J: TRBJ2-3; D: .; size: .; V: TRBV12-3/TRBV12-4; CDR3: CASSPTRTSTDTQYF; DNA: TGTGCCAGCAGTCCTACCCGGACTAGCACAGATACGCAGTATTTT
J: TRBJ2-1; D: TRBD2; size: few; V: TRBV4-2; CDR3: CASSVAGSDAEQFF; DNA: TGTGCCAGCAGCGTAGCGGGGAGTGACGCTGAGCAGTTCTTC
J: TRBJ1-1; D: .; size: many; V: TRBV6-1; CDR3: CASKGQGYMNTEAFF; DNA: TGTGCCAGCAAGGGGCAGGGATACATGAACACTGAAGCTTTCTTT
J: TRBJ1-1; D: TRBD1; size: many; V: TRBV10-3; CDR3: CAISPVGTGAAPNTEAFF; DNA: TGTGCCATCAGTCCCGTCGGCACAGGGGCCGCCCCGAACACTGAAGCTTTCTTT
J: TRBJ2-5; D: .; size: many; V: TRBV18; CDR3: CASSPAGETQYF; DNA: TGTGCCAGCTCACCAGCCGGGGAGACCCAGTACTTC
J: TRBJ2-1; D: .; size: many; V: TRBV12-3/TRBV12-4; CDR3: CASSFMGLGQFF; DNA: TGTGCCAGCAGTTTCATGGGACTCGGGCAGTTCTTC
J: TRBJ2-3; D: TRBD2; size: many; V: TRBV5-1; CDR3: CASSLEVAGGVDTQYF; DNA: TGCGCCAGCAGCTTGGAGGTAGCGGGGGGCGTAGATACGCAGTATTTT
J: TRBJ1-1; D: TRBD1; size: many; V: TRBV20-1; CDR3: CSARTGTGSEAFF; DNA: TGCAGTGCTAGGACGGGGACAGGCTCTGAAGCTTTCTTT
J: TRBJ2-3; D: TRBD2; size: many; V: TRBV3-1; CDR3: CASSQDKAGFTDTQYF; DNA: TGTGCCAGCAGCCAGGATAAAGCGGGGTTCACAGATACGCAGTATTTT
J: TRBJ2-1; D: .; size: many; V: TRBV18; CDR3: CASSPSALAVNNEQFF; DNA: TGTGCCAGCTCACCTTCGGCCTTAGCGGTTAACAATGAGCAGTTCTTC
J: TRBJ2-7; D: .; size: few; V: TRBV28; CDR3: CASSTPAGTYEQYF; DNA: TGTGCCAGCAGTACCCCTGCAGGGACCTACGAGCAGTACTTC
J: TRBJ2-4; D: .; size: many; V: TRBV6-5; CDR3: CASSYPAVAKNIQYF; DNA: TGTGCCAGCAGTTACCCTGCGGTAGCCAAAAACATTCAGTACTTC
J: TRBJ2-7; D: TRBD1; size: .; V: TRBV10-3; CDR3: CAISRQGASYEQYF; DNA: TGTGCCATCAGCAGACAGGGGGCCTCCTACGAGCAGTACTTC
J: TRBJ2-2; D: .; size: many; V: TRBV6-1; CDR3: CASSRTNSNTGELFF; DNA: TGTGCCAGCAGTCGGACAAATTCGAACACCGGGGAGCTGTTTTTT
J: TRBJ2-1; D: TRBD1; size: many; V: TRBV2; CDR3: CASSPRTRDRAPNSYNEQFF; DNA: TGTGCCAGCAGTCCACGTACCCGGGACAGGGCCCCGAACTCCTACAATGAGCAGTTCTTC
J: TRBJ2-7; D: .; size: many; V: TRBV13; CDR3: CASSLVSIHEQYF; DNA: TGTGCCAGCAGCTTAGTGTCGATTCACGAGCAGTACTTC